The 25 T cell receptor beta chains reported below all come from one sample, sequenced in a study of cytomegalovirus exposure and HLA in healthy donors. Primers included in the PCR were 60 Vbeta and 13 Jbeta primers. Only in-frame clones appear in the TCRdb table, and some are missing; sequencing was by immunoSEQ multiplex PCR. The sample holds 150,000 to 170,000 clones, 60% to 80% seen once. Sequenced: PBMCs. These receptors were taken from a man younger than 45 in good health and CMV-seropositive.

V usage is TRBV5-6 and J usage is TRBJ2-7; D may be TRBD1 (5 bases). Looked up from germline, CDR1 is SGHDT and CDR2 is YYEEEE. This CDR3 has 15 residues. Trimming shortened V by 4 bases and J by 2 bases, and 16 bases separated the two germline ends. The CDR3 here is CASSPPERGPYEQYF. CDR3 DNA: TGTGCCAGCAGCCCCCCCGAAAGGGGCCCCTACGAGCAGTACTTC.

V is TRBV27 and J is TRBJ2-5, with D maybe TRBD2 (5 bases). The CDR3 contains 13 residues. V dropped 1 base and J dropped 7 bases, with 10 bases sitting between them. CDR1 is MNHEY and CDR2 is SMNVEV in the germline V gene (reference sequence). The CDR3 loop is CASSLFRDGTQYF. The CDR3 DNA follows: TGTGCCAGCAGTTTATTTCGGGATGGGACCCAGTACTTC.

This clone turned up a few times. The chain carries TRBV6-5 and TRBJ2-7, with D perhaps TRBD2 (5 bases). The CDR3 is made up of 13 amino acids. The V gene's germline CDR1 is MNHEY and CDR2 SVGAGI. V was pared by 5 bases and J by 6 bases, with 14 bases between. CDR3 coding DNA: TGTGCCAGCAGTCAAACGTGGGGAGCCGAGCAGTACTTC. It is translated as CASSQTWGAEQYF.

CDR3 protein: CARIHRAGTGSSKQYF. CDR3 coding DNA: TGTGCCAGAATCCATCGGGCCGGGACAGGTTCCTCCAAGCAGTACTTC. The chain recombines TRBV5-3 with TRBJ2-7, with 8 bases fitting TRBD1. TRBV5-3 is sorted into the ORF group, with uncertain function. The trim removed 6 bases at V and 8 bases at J, leaving 19 bases unmatched. The CDR3 sequence is 16 residues long.

The V call is TRBV9, the J call TRBJ2-2; TRBD1 aligns across 9 bases. After removal of 0 bases from V and 3 bases from J, the junction contained 6 bases not matched to a gene. The CDR3 has 17 residues. Germline V gene lookup returns CDR1 SGDLS and CDR2 YYNGEE. The CDR3 nucleotides read TGTGCCAGCAGCGTAGGGGGGACAGGGTATTACACCGGGGAGCTGTTTTTT. Protein sequence: CASSVGGTGYYTGELFF.

The chain's CDR3 is CASSLTGMDYEQYF. CDR3 in DNA: TGCGCCAGCAGCTTGACAGGGATGGACTACGAGCAGTACTTC. This chain connects TRBV5-1 to TRBJ2-7, with D maybe TRBD1 (6 bases). Germline-derived CDR1 and CDR2 are SGHRS and YFSETQ. Trimming pared 1 base from V and 3 bases from J, leaving 11 bases between. The CDR3 is 14 residues long.

The genes are TRBV7-2 and TRBJ1-1; D remains unclear. The germline CDR1 and CDR2 sequences are SGHTA and FQGNSA. CDR3 length equals 16 residues. V shed 6 bases and J shed 1 base, with 18 bases lying between them. The CDR3 nucleotides are TGTGCCAGCAGGCAAAGCTGGGCGGGGAAGAACACTGAAGCTTTCTTT. Protein sequence: CASRQSWAGKNTEAFF.

This clone showed up just a few times. V usage is TRBV28 and J usage is TRBJ1-1; D unclear. V was cut by 5 bases and J by 1 base, with 11 bases left in between. This CDR3 is built from 14 residues. Germline V CDR1 and CDR2: MDHEN, SYDVKM. The CDR3 region has the DNA TGTGCCAGCAGTACGAGGGAAACGAACACTGAAGCTTTCTTT. It encodes CASSTRETNTEAFF.

The chain carries TRBV28 and TRBJ1-3, with D possibly matching TRBD1 (5 bases). Trimming removed 5 bases at V and 3 bases at J, with 11 bases between. Germline V gives CDR1 MDHEN, CDR2 SYDVKM. The CDR3 spans 14 residues. CDR3 DNA sequence: TGTGCCAGCAGTACCTGGGGGGGTGGAAACACCATATATTTT. Amino acid sequence: CASSTWGGGNTIYF.

The CDR3 DNA sequence: TGTGCCAGCAGTCACCCGGGACAGCCAAACACTGAAGCTTTCTTT. Translated: CASSHPGQPNTEAFF. The chain couples TRBV7-9 to TRBJ1-1; 7 nucleotides agree with TRBD1. After removal of 6 bases from V and 2 bases from J, the junction contained 9 bases not matched to a gene. The CDR3 consists of 15 residues. Germline lookup yields CDR1 SEHNR and CDR2 FQNEAQ (reference sequence).

This clone has more than one count but fewer than ten. The chain recombines TRBV21-1 with TRBJ2-7; the D call TRBD2 from the table was never checked on the DNA. TRBV21-1 is designated a pseudogene. This CDR3 comprises 14 residues. The CDR3 reads CASSRTSGKYEQYF. The CDR3 DNA is TGTGCCAGCAGCAGGACTAGCGGGAAGTACGAGCAGTACTTC.

The chain combines TRBV28 with TRBJ2-1; the match to TRBD1 covers 10 bases. The CDR3 has 16 amino acids. CDR1 is MDHEN and CDR2 is SYDVKM in the germline V gene. V shed 5 bases and J 4 bases; nucleotides not matched to a gene: 8. CDR3 DNA sequence: TGTGCCAGCAGTCCGGAGGACAGGGGGGTTTACAATGAGCAGTTCTTC. Translated: CASSPEDRGVYNEQFF.

The chain links TRBV5-1 to TRBJ2-5; 9 nucleotides match TRBD1. Germline values: CDR1 SGHRS, CDR2 YFSETQ. V lost 4 bases to trimming and J lost 1 base; unmatched junction nucleotides: 5. CDR3 length: 15 residues. The CDR3 DNA reads as TGCGCCAGCAGCGTTGGACAGGGGTCCCAAGAGACCCAGTACTTC. Protein product: CASSVGQGSQETQYF.

The J gene is TRBJ2-5, the V gene TRBV10-3; 7 bases map to TRBD1. The V gene's germline CDR1 is ENHRY and CDR2 SYGVKD. The CDR3 is 12 amino acids. V trimming: 9 bases; J trimming: 2 bases; junction bases outside the gene matches: 3. The CDR3, as DNA: TGTGCCATTGGACAGGAACAAGAGACCCAGTACTTC. This sequence encodes CAIGQEQETQYF.

To note about this clone: It is unclear where the CDR3 begins or ends on the DNA, so no DNA is shown, and the CDR3 is as TCRdb lists it. V gene TRBV27 combines with J gene TRBJ1-1. Germline CDR1 is MNHEY and CDR2 is SMNVEV (reference sequence). Counting both end residues, the CDR3 totals 13 amino acids. Here the CDR3 reads CASWPTFGAEAFF.

The V gene is TRBV18, the J gene TRBJ2-7, with 12 nucleotides matching TRBD1. Germline assignment: CDR1 KGHSH and CDR2 LQKENI. CDR3 size: 16 residues. The V and J ends lost 2 bases and 2 bases, in that order; junction bases with no gene match: 4. The DNA for the CDR3 is TGTGCCAGCTCACCAAGGGGACAGGGGGCAGCCTACGAGCAGTACTTC. It codes for CASSPRGQGAAYEQYF.

CDR3 sequence reads: CASSVGTSFSSEQFF. The CDR3 DNA reads TGTGCCAGCAGCGTCGGGACTAGCTTCTCGAGTGAGCAGTTCTTC. This chain uses TRBV9 with TRBJ2-1; 9 nucleotides align to TRBD2. CDR3 size: 15 residues. V was clipped by 2 bases and J by 9 bases; unmatched bases: 9. Germline V gene sequence: CDR1 SGDLS, CDR2 YYNGEE.

The chain uses TRBV29-1 and TRBJ2-5, with TRBD2 as a possible D gene (6 bases). The CDR3 extends over 12 amino acids. Per germline, CDR1 SQVTM and CDR2 ANQGSEA. V gave up 5 bases and J gave up 5 bases, with 12 bases separating them. The CDR3 DNA follows: TGCAGCGTTCGAACGGGAGTCGAGACCCAGTACTTC. Its protein product is CSVRTGVETQYF.

CDR3 sequence: CATQTGSSGANVLTF. The DNA for the CDR3 is TGTGCCACTCAGACAGGGAGCTCTGGGGCCAACGTCCTGACTTTC. The chain combines TRBV6-1 with TRBJ2-6, with 7 bases matching TRBD1. V gave up 10 bases and J gave up 0 bases; unmatched junction bases: 6. Germline V gene sequence: CDR1 MNHNS, CDR2 SASEGT. This CDR3 spans 15 amino acids.

This rearrangement joins TRBV4-1 to TRBJ2-5, with 10 bases fitting TRBD2. The CDR3 has 16 amino acids. The V segment lost 1 base and the J segment 1 base; nucleotides outside the gene matches: 3. The germline gives CDR1 MGHRA, CDR2 YSYEKL. CDR3 coding DNA: TGCGCCAGCAGCCAAGGGAAGCGGGAGGGCCAAGAGACCCAGTACTTC. It is translated as CASSQGKREGQETQYF.

V is TRBV10-1 and J is TRBJ2-7; a weak D match, TRBD1 (6 bases). Germline CDR1 WNHNN, CDR2 SYGVQD (reference sequence). V lost 0 bases and J lost 0, with 15 bases in between. This CDR3 comprises 17 residues. The CDR3 reads CASSESSETGVSYEQYF. CDR3 nucleotide sequence: TGCGCCAGCAGTGAGTCCTCCGAGACAGGTGTCTCCTACGAGCAGTACTTC.

This clone was counted a single time. The chain combines TRBV30 with TRBJ1-5; 9 positions match TRBD1. This CDR3 spans 14 amino acids. Germline V gives CDR1 GTSNPN, CDR2 SVGIG (reference sequence). The ends lost 4 bases at V and 3 bases at J; junction bases unmatched: 4. The CDR3 bases are TGTGCCTGGAATGACAGGGGGGACAATCAGCCCCAGCATTTT. Amino acid sequence: CAWNDRGDNQPQHF. Using reference TRBV30 and TRBJ1-5 for the parts outside the CDR3, the full variable domain is SQTIHQWPATLVQPVGSPLSLECTVEGTSNPNLYWYRQAAGRGLQLLFYSVGIGQISSEVPQNLSASRPQDRQFILSSKKLLLSDSGFYLCAWNDRGDNQPQHFGDGTRLSIL.

This chain joins TRBV19 and TRBJ2-5; TRBD1 might be the D (5 bases). V lost 2 bases to trimming and J lost 1 base, with 14 bases between them. CDR3 size: 16 residues. CDR1 LNHDA and CDR2 SQIVND come from the germline V gene (reference sequence). The CDR3 spells CASSIWSGMPQETQYF. The CDR3 region has the DNA TGTGCCAGTAGTATATGGTCAGGGATGCCCCAAGAGACCCAGTACTTC.

The genes are TRBV28 and TRBJ1-4; TRBD1 might be the D (6 bases). Germline CDR1 is MDHEN and CDR2 is SYDVKM. Trimming cost V 5 bases and J 14 bases, with 21 bases left between them. The CDR3 extends over 14 amino acids. CDR3 in amino acids: CASSLYPGQNLLFF. The CDR3 DNA reads TGTGCCAGCAGTCTCTACCCGGGACAAAACCTTCTGTTTTTT.

This clone was observed a handful of times. The CDR3, as DNA: TGTGCCAGCAGCCAAGAGCCGATTTATTCGATGAACACTGAAGCTTTCTTT. Its protein product is CASSQEPIYSMNTEAFF. The rearrangement joins TRBV7-2 to TRBJ1-1; D is ambiguous. Trimming cost V 5 bases and J 0 bases, with 19 bases left between them. Germline CDR1 reads SGHTA; CDR2 reads FQGNSA. This CDR3 has 17 amino acids.